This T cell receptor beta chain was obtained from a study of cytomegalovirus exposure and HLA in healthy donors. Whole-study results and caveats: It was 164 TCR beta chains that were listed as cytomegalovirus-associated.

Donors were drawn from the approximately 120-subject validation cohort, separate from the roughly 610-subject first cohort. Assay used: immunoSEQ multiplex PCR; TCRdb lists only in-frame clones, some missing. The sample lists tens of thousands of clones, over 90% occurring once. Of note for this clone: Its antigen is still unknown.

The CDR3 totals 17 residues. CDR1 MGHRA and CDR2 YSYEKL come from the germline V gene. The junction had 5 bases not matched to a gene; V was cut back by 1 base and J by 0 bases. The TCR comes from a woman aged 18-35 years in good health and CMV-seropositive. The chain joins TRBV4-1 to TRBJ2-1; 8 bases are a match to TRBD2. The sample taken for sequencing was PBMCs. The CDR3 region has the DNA TGCGCCAGCAGCCAAGGACTAGCGCGCAGCTCCTACAATGAGCAGTTCTTC. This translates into CASSQGLARSSYNEQFF.